This T cell receptor (beta chain) was identified during a study of blood T cell repertoires in COVID-19 (TCRdb year 2020). Looking at the study overall: The collaborator samples originated in the United States, Italy and Spain and spanned the acute and convalescent phases of COVID-19. The samples were drawn from the first 160 participants of the ongoing ImmuneRACE study and from some 1,300 subjects provided by 6 global collaborators. Deeply sampled blood TCRbeta repertoires from subjects exposed to, actively infected with, or recovered from COVID-19 were included in the dataset. The prospective study material was composed of cDNA or gDNA derived from T cells, B-cell-depleted T cells, or PBMCs. The repertoires were made available in a free public database intended to serve as a resource for research on the immune response to SARS-CoV-2. Nearly every sample came with metadata listing a de-identified subject ID, COVID-19 status, age in years and sex. Where available, HLA class I and class II types were taken from metadata supplied by the sample provider and were not determined by assay-based typing. General findings and caveats noted by the study authors: Clinical and demographic metadata were provided uncurated, with the amount varying by source and participant.

This clone was observed a few times. Its target antigen remains unknown. No clone much larger than this one lies a single base away; base qualities are absent. TCRbeta CDR3 regions were amplified from genomic DNA using the immunoSEQ Assay, a bias-controlled multiplex PCR. Turning to the authors' computational methods: The number of nucleated cells in each sample was estimated by amplification of reference gene primers within the assay. Sequence reads were collapsed and filtered to measure the absolute abundance of every unique TCRbeta CDR3 rearrangement. For each sample, productive Simpson clonality was calculated by taking the square root of Simpson's diversity index across productive rearrangements. The clones in this table, taken by TCRdb from immuneACCESS, are in-frame only. Not every clone is retained; where verified, under half of the shortfall comes from an unresolved V gene, and the cause of the rest is unknown. V and J calls plus clone size are reproduced from that table; the DNA served to infer D and trimming. The sample table shows more than 95,000 clones, and less than 90% are seen once. Jointly, the top ten make up roughly 30% of the sample.

Whole blood was collected in K2EDTA tubes by collaborating institutions according to the institutions' own protocols. For TCRbeta analysis, collaborators shipped samples as frozen whole blood, isolated PBMCs, or DNA extracted from either of those sample types. The CDR3 runs 15 residues from the cysteine to the phenylalanine. This entry keeps only the CDR3 DNA: 45 bases, framed from base 1. From a lookup of the germline V gene, CDR1 and CDR2 are MDHEN and SYDVKM. The V end loses 7 bases and the J end loses 2 bases, and a stretch of 17 bases separates them. Sequenced: peripheral blood. This receptor was taken from a woman aged 80 or over with acute or convalescent COVID-19. Here the chain combines TRBV28 and TRBJ1-1; the D gene is perhaps TRBD1, on 5 matching bases. The CDR3 reads CASTVAGDGNTEAFF. The DNA sequence reads TGTGCCAGCACCGTAGCGGGGGACGGAAACACTGAAGCTTTCTTT.